This T cell receptor beta chain was identified in a study of cytotoxic CD8 clonotypes in ibrutinib-treated CLL. Cryopreserved PBMCs were the source of around 2 micrograms of genomic DNA, which went to TCR beta libraries. The study, taken as a whole, reports: Sampling times differed between sustained-remission and progressing patients.

Sequenced by immunoSEQ multiplex PCR; TCRdb stores in-frame clones only, minus some. This table has roughly 150,000 clones, roughly 88% appearing once. The junction had 12 bases not matched to a gene; V was cut back by 8 bases and J by 6 bases. Germline V lookup: CDR1 LNHDA, CDR2 SQIVND (reference sequence). The CDR3 length is 15 residues. For this clone: Its antigen is undetermined.

The chain couples TRBV19 to TRBJ1-3, with 8 positions matching TRBD1. The sequenced sample was PBMCs, obtained at disease progression, from a patient treated with ibrutinib. The TCR was taken from a human donor with chronic lymphocytic leukemia. CDR3 residues: CASYGQGKAENTIYF. As DNA, the CDR3 is TGTGCCAGTTATGGACAGGGTAAGGCGGAAAACACCATATATTTT. The complete variable domain, with remaining parts taken from reference TRBV19 and TRBJ1-3, reads DGGITQSPKYLFRKEGQNVTLSCEQNLNHDAMYWYRQDPGQGLRLIYYSQIVNDFQKGDIAEGYSVSREKKESFPLTVTSAQKNPTAFYLCASYGQGKAENTIYFGEGSWLTVV.